This T cell receptor beta chain stems from a study of T-cell reconstitution after alpha-beta-depleted transplantation in children. This clonotype was recorded at least ten times. Unique molecular identifiers tagged the TCRbeta library. MiXCR, run by TCRdb on the PCR reads, gives a single entry per CDR3 protein. The profile shows about 420,000 distinct CDR3 sequences, around 9.9% of them singletons. This CDR3 is 14 amino acids long. V lost 1 base to trimming and J lost 14 bases, with 16 bases between them. Germline CDR1 is SGHDT and CDR2 is YYEEEE. This TCR came from a human donor who donated a stem cell graft to a child with acute myeloid leukemia. The V and J genes are TRBV5-6 and TRBJ1-6; a possible D gene is TRBD1 (6 bases). Sequencing used PBMCs from the stem cell graft donor, obtained from the stem cell graft. CDR3 region: CASSLQGTQGALHF. In DNA form, the CDR3 reads TGTGCCAGCAGCTTGCAGGGGACCCAAGGCGCCCTCCACTTT. The variable domain in full, with the rest retrieved from reference TRBV5-6 and TRBJ1-6, is DAGVTQSPTHLIKTRGQQVTLRCSPKSGHDTVSWYQQALGQGPQFIFQYYEEEERQRGNFPDRFSGHQFPNYSSELNVNALLLGDSALYLCASSLQGTQGALHFGNGTRLTVT.